This is a list of T cell receptor beta chains from one sample in a study of Ad26.COV2.S vaccination and SARS-CoV-2 variants. Profiled with immunoSEQ multiplex PCR; TCRdb holds only in-frame clones, not every one. This table holds roughly 350,000 clones, about 85% found once. Sequences were derived from peripheral blood, sampled in a trial of Ad26.COV2.S vaccine versus placebo. These receptors were obtained from a person between 18 and 59 years old who received the Ad26.COV2.S COVID-19 vaccine or a placebo. Both conserved end residues are part of each CDR3. The order of the fields is CDR3 length, J gene, V gene, clone size, D gene, CDR3 DNA, CDR3 protein. D genes are given only for firm matches. The size entry is marked missing in some rows and otherwise reads once, few, many or a size class.

>17|TRBJ2-1|TRBV11-2|-|-
TGTGCCAGCAGCCCTTTATCCAGCACTTACTCCTACAATGAGCAGTTCTTC
CASSPLSSTYSYNEQFF
>13|TRBJ1-1|TRBV11-3|-|-
TGTGCCAGCAGCTTAGATCAAGGGACTGAAGCTTTCTTT
CASSLDQGTEAFF
>14|TRBJ2-7|TRBV7-9|-|TRBD1
TGTGCCAGCAGCTTAGCGGCAGGGGGCTACGAGCAGTACTTC
CASSLAAGGYEQYF
>14|TRBJ1-2|TRBV18|-|-
TGTGCCAGCTCTCTGTCAGGGGACTTCTATGGCTACACCTTC
CASSLSGDFYGYTF
>14|TRBJ2-7|TRBV7-2|-|TRBD2
TGTGCCAGCAGCCCCTGGCGGGAGGGGGTCGAGCAGTACTTC
CASSPWREGVEQYF
>14|TRBJ1-3|TRBV5-6|-|-
TGTGCCAGCAGCTTTCCTCAGGAGAGTTACACCATATATTTT
CASSFPQESYTIYF
>11|TRBJ1-1|TRBV14|-|-
TGTGCCAGCAGCGTGGCTAATGAAGCTTTCTTT
CASSVANEAFF
>14|TRBJ1-1|TRBV7-2|once|-
TGTGCCAGCAGCTTATATGAGGGGCCCACTGAAGCTTTCTTT
CASSLYEGPTEAFF
>13|TRBJ2-3|TRBV9|-|-
TGTGCCAGCAGCCCCGTCCACACAGATACGCAGTATTTT
CASSPVHTDTQYF
>16|TRBJ1-1|TRBV9|-|TRBD1
TGTGCCAGCAGCGTCGGAGGACAGGGAATGAACACTGAAGCTTTCTTT
CASSVGGQGMNTEAFF
>14|TRBJ2-3|TRBV6-5|once|-
TGTGCCAGCAGTCGGCGCTCGGGCACAGATACGCAGTATTTT
CASSRRSGTDTQYF
>17|TRBJ2-4|TRBV4-3|-|TRBD2
TGCGCCAGCAGCCAAGGTAGTAGCGGGACAAGAAGAAACATTCAGTACTTC
CASSQGSSGTRRNIQYF
>15|TRBJ2-5|TRBV6-2/TRBV6-3|-|-
TGTGCCAGCAGTGAGGCGGGGTTCGGGCTAGAGACCCAGTACTTC
CASSEAGFGLETQYF
>13|TRBJ2-7|TRBV3-1/TRBV3-2|-|-
TGTGCCAGCAGCCAACGGGTTTCCTACGAGCAGTACTTC
CASSQRVSYEQYF
>16|TRBJ1-1|TRBV9|-|-
TGTGCCAGCAGTCTAAGCGGGGGGTTGGCGAACACTGAAGCTTTCTTT
CASSLSGGLANTEAFF
>14|TRBJ1-2|TRBV30|-|-
TGTGCCTACAAAGGGGAAGGGATCGTCTATGGCTACACCTTC
CAYKGEGIVYGYTF
>16|TRBJ1-2|TRBV7-9|-|TRBD1
TGTGCCAGCAGCTTAGCCGGGACAGGGGGCAACTATGGCTACACCTTC
CASSLAGTGGNYGYTF
>14|TRBJ2-2|TRBV19|-|-
TGTGCCAGTAGTATGTACACGAACACCGGGGAGCTGTTTTTT
CASSMYTNTGELFF
>13|TRBJ1-1|TRBV5-1|-|-
TGCGCCAGCAGCTTTTGGGTGAACACTGAAGCTTTCTTT
CASSFWVNTEAFF
>15|TRBJ2-5|TRBV15|-|-
TGTGCCACCAGCAGACAGGGGAGCGGTCCGGAGACCCAGTACTTC
CATSRQGSGPETQYF
>15|TRBJ2-5|TRBV13|once|TRBD2
TGTGCCAGCAGCGTTACGGGACTAGCGGGAGAGACCCAGTACTTC
CASSVTGLAGETQYF
>17|TRBJ1-2|TRBV4-1|-|-
TGCGCCAGCAGCCAAGGCGGAGACAGTCACCTCTTTGGAGGCTACACCTTC
CASSQGGDSHLFGGYTF
>15|TRBJ2-5|TRBV27|-|-
TGTGCCAGCAGTCCCTCTCTCTGGACGGGAGAGACCCAGTACTTC
CASSPSLWTGETQYF
>16|TRBJ1-1|TRBV18|once|-
TGTGCCAGCTCACCCAGTGGGGAGATTTCGGTCACTGAAGCTTTCTTT
CASSPSGEISVTEAFF
>14|TRBJ1-4|TRBV7-8|once|-
TGTGCCAGCAGCTCCACTACGAAGGATGAAAAACTGTTTTTT
CASSSTTKDEKLFF
>14|TRBJ2-7|TRBV5-1|-|TRBD1
TGCGCCAGCAGCTTCTACAGGGGAAACTACGAGCAGTACTTC
CASSFYRGNYEQYF
>15|TRBJ1-5|TRBV28|-|TRBD1
TGTGCCAGCAGTTCGACAGGGAAAGGCAATCAGCCCCAGCATTTT
CASSSTGKGNQPQHF
>15|TRBJ2-7|TRBV27|-|TRBD2
TGTGCCAGCAGTGCAGGACTAGCGGGACTGGACGAGCAGTACTTC
CASSAGLAGLDEQYF
>13|TRBJ2-5|TRBV5-6|-|-
TGTGCCAGCAGCTTGGCAGGGCCAGAGACCCAGTACTTC
CASSLAGPETQYF
>14|TRBJ1-4|TRBV27|-|TRBD1
TGTGCCAGCAGTTTCACAGGGGTGTCTGAAAAACTGTTTTTT
CASSFTGVSEKLFF
>15|TRBJ1-2|TRBV19|-|-
TGTGCCAGTAGAAAAAAGCCCGGGAGCGGCTATGGCTACACCTTC
CASRKKPGSGYGYTF
>14|TRBJ2-5|TRBV5-4|-|-
TGTGCCAGCAGGGTTTCCTCGAGAAGTGAGACCCAGTACTTC
CASRVSSRSETQYF
>15|TRBJ1-4|TRBV7-9|-|-
TGTGCCAGCAGCTTAGCATTCGGACCAGTCGAAAAACTGTTTTTT
CASSLAFGPVEKLFF
>17|TRBJ1-3|TRBV18|-|-
TGTGCCAGCTCACCACTGGGGGGGCCAGTTTCTGGAAACACCATATATTTT
CASSPLGGPVSGNTIYF
>16|TRBJ1-2|TRBV30|once|TRBD1
TGTGCCTGGAGTGTCGGCAACAGGGGGCGTCGGGATGGCTACACCTTC
CAWSVGNRGRRDGYTF
>15|TRBJ1-4|TRBV29-1|-|TRBD1
TGCAGCGTTGACCGGACGGGACAGGGAGTTGAAAAACTGTTTTTT
CSVDRTGQGVEKLFF
>11|TRBJ2-5|TRBV11-2|-|-
TGTGCCAGCAGCTTAAATGGGCCCCAGTACTTC
CASSLNGPQYF
>13|TRBJ2-7|TRBV5-5|-|-
TGTGCCAGCAGCTTTAGCTCCGGGGCCGAGCAGTACTTC
CASSFSSGAEQYF
>16|TRBJ1-5|TRBV5-6|once|-
TGTGCCAGCAGCTTGCTTCAGACAGCTAGCAATCAGCCCCAGCATTTT
CASSLLQTASNQPQHF
>13|TRBJ2-7|TRBV6-6|-|-
TGTGCCAGCAGGGCGCAGGGGCTCGGGGAGCAGTACTTC
CASRAQGLGEQYF
>15|TRBJ1-2|TRBV5-8|-|-
TGTGCCAGCAGCTTGAGGGGACAAGGAATCTATGGCTACACCTTC
CASSLRGQGIYGYTF
>16|TRBJ2-5|TRBV3-1/TRBV3-2|once|TRBD2
TGTGCCAGCAGGAAGGGCGGGGGGGAAGAGGGAGAGACCCAGTACTTC
CASRKGGGEEGETQYF
>14|TRBJ2-7|TRBV7-3|-|TRBD2
TGTGCCAGCAGCTTCTCCGCGGGGGTGGGAGAGCAGTACTTC
CASSFSAGVGEQYF
>18|TRBJ1-5|TRBV6-2/TRBV6-3|-|TRBD1
TGTGCCAGCAGTAGAGCTTCCTCCGGGACAGGGATGAATCAGCCCCAGCATTTT
CASSRASSGTGMNQPQHF
>16|TRBJ2-3|TRBV7-2|-|-
TGTGCCAGCAGTTCGGGCAGGGCAAGTCCCACAGATACGCAGTATTTT
CASSSGRASPTDTQYF
>20|TRBJ2-2|TRBV3-1/TRBV3-2|-|-
TGTGCCAGCAGCCGAACCAGGGGGGCGGGTTCCTTCGCGAACACCGGGGAGCTGTTTTTT
CASSRTRGAGSFANTGELFF
>14|TRBJ2-1|TRBV6-5|-|-
TGTGCCAGCAGTCGCTTCGGACGTTCCAATGAGCAGTTCTTC
CASSRFGRSNEQFF